The rows below give T cell receptor beta chains drawn from one sample of a study of cytomegalovirus exposure and HLA in healthy donors. Generated by immunoSEQ multiplex PCR, the TCRdb table keeps only in-frame clones and is missing some. The data show under 250,000 clones, with around four fifths seen just once and roughly 5.5% held by the top ten. Sequencing was performed on PBMCs. All receptors derive from a woman younger than 35 in good health and CMV-seronegative. The CDR3 runs from the conserved cysteine through the conserved F or W. The order of the fields is V gene, clone size, D gene, J gene, CDR3 DNA, CDR3 protein. D genes are given only for firm matches. Size tells how often a clone was seen (once, few, many) or the class of an expanded clone, and some rows leave it out.

V gene: TRBV12-5
clone size: once
D gene: .
J gene: TRBJ2-6
CDR3 DNA: TGTGCTAGTGGTTTGGTAGGGCGGCAGGATCGTTCCTCTGGGGCCAACGTCCTGACTTTC
CDR3 protein: CASGLVGRQDRSSGANVLTF

V gene: TRBV29-1
clone size: .
D gene: TRBD1
J gene: TRBJ1-4
CDR3 DNA: TGCAGCGCAAGGGGACAGGGGGCCGAATATGAAAAACTGTTTTTT
CDR3 protein: CSARGQGAEYEKLFF

V gene: TRBV29-1
clone size: .
D gene: .
J gene: TRBJ1-2
CDR3 DNA: TGCAGCGTTGAAGAGCCCCTTGGGGGGCAGGGAAGGGGCTACACCTTC
CDR3 protein: CSVEEPLGGQGRGYTF

V gene: TRBV28
clone size: .
D gene: .
J gene: TRBJ1-5
CDR3 DNA: TGTGCCAGCAGCGACGGGGGCCACAATCAGCCCCAGCATTTT
CDR3 protein: CASSDGGHNQPQHF

V gene: TRBV4-2
clone size: .
D gene: TRBD2
J gene: TRBJ2-2
CDR3 DNA: TGTGCCAGCAGCCAATATAGCGGGAGTTGGACCGGGGAGCTGTTTTTT
CDR3 protein: CASSQYSGSWTGELFF

V gene: TRBV9
clone size: .
D gene: .
J gene: TRBJ2-1
CDR3 DNA: TGTGCCAGCACGTCAGCATACAATGAGCAGTTCTTC
CDR3 protein: CASTSAYNEQFF

V gene: TRBV6-4
clone size: .
D gene: .
J gene: TRBJ1-2
CDR3 DNA: TGTGCCAGCAGTGAGCCCGACAGTGGGGGTGACTACACCTTC
CDR3 protein: CASSEPDSGGDYTF

V gene: TRBV28
clone size: .
D gene: .
J gene: TRBJ2-2
CDR3 DNA: TGTGCCAGCAGACTAAAAATGAACACCGGGGAGCTGTTTTTT
CDR3 protein: CASRLKMNTGELFF

V gene: TRBV30
clone size: once
D gene: .
J gene: TRBJ2-5
CDR3 DNA: TGTGCCTGGAGTGTACCCCAGACCGGGGAGACCCAGTACTTC
CDR3 protein: CAWSVPQTGETQYF

V gene: TRBV27
clone size: many
D gene: TRBD1
J gene: TRBJ1-2
CDR3 DNA: TGTGCCAGCAGTCTTTTGGGACAGGGCCGCTCGGGGGATGGCTACACCTTC
CDR3 protein: CASSLLGQGRSGDGYTF

V gene: TRBV2
clone size: .
D gene: TRBD2
J gene: TRBJ2-5
CDR3 DNA: TGTGCCAGCAGTGAAGTAGCGGGAGGCCAAGAGACCCAGTACTTC
CDR3 protein: CASSEVAGGQETQYF

V gene: TRBV5-1
clone size: .
D gene: .
J gene: TRBJ2-3
CDR3 DNA: TGCGCCAGCAGCGGTAGCGGACCTTTCACAGATACGCAGTATTTT
CDR3 protein: CASSGSGPFTDTQYF

V gene: TRBV7-9
clone size: .
D gene: .
J gene: TRBJ1-2
CDR3 DNA: TGTGCCAGCAGCCTCGGGGGACCCCTAGGGAACTATGGCTACACCTTC
CDR3 protein: CASSLGGPLGNYGYTF

V gene: TRBV5-1
clone size: .
D gene: .
J gene: TRBJ2-5
CDR3 DNA: TGCGCCAGCAGGACGGGGACCCAAGAGACCCAGTACTTC
CDR3 protein: CASRTGTQETQYF

V gene: TRBV27
clone size: .
D gene: .
J gene: TRBJ2-2
CDR3 DNA: TGTGCCAGCAGCCCTTGGACAGCTCCTGCCGGGGAGCTGTTTTTT
CDR3 protein: CASSPWTAPAGELFF

V gene: TRBV30
clone size: .
D gene: .
J gene: TRBJ1-3
CDR3 DNA: TGTGCCTGGAGTGAGTGGACAAACTCTGGAAACACCATATATTTT
CDR3 protein: CAWSEWTNSGNTIYF

V gene: TRBV4-1
clone size: once
D gene: .
J gene: TRBJ1-1
CDR3 DNA: TGCGCCAGCAGACGGACTACGACAGTTTTGAACACTGAAGCTTTCTTT
CDR3 protein: CASRRTTTVLNTEAFF

V gene: TRBV18
clone size: .
D gene: .
J gene: TRBJ1-2
CDR3 DNA: TGTGCCAGCTCGACTACTCCGGAAACCTATGGCTACACCTTC
CDR3 protein: CASSTTPETYGYTF

V gene: TRBV6-5
clone size: once
D gene: TRBD1
J gene: TRBJ1-2
CDR3 DNA: TGTGCCAGCAGTTACGGGACAGGGACCTATGGCTACACCTTC
CDR3 protein: CASSYGTGTYGYTF

V gene: TRBV6-5
clone size: .
D gene: .
J gene: TRBJ1-2
CDR3 DNA: TGTGCCGTTAGAGGCGGGGCATATGGCTACACCTTC
CDR3 protein: CAVRGGAYGYTF

V gene: TRBV5-4
clone size: .
D gene: .
J gene: TRBJ1-1
CDR3 DNA: TGTGCCAGCAGCTTGACAGAGGGTCCTGAAGCTTTCTTT
CDR3 protein: CASSLTEGPEAFF

V gene: TRBV6-8
clone size: .
D gene: .
J gene: TRBJ2-3
CDR3 DNA: TGTGCCAGCAGCTACGGTGTGGGGGCGCAGTGTACAGATACGCAGTATTTT
CDR3 protein: CASSYGVGAQCTDTQYF

V gene: TRBV6-5
clone size: .
D gene: TRBD1
J gene: TRBJ2-2
CDR3 DNA: TGTGCCAGCAGCCCGAGGACAGGGGTGACCGGGGAGCTGTTTTTT
CDR3 protein: CASSPRTGVTGELFF

V gene: TRBV6-1
clone size: .
D gene: .
J gene: TRBJ2-7
CDR3 DNA: TGTGCCAGCAGTAGTAACAGCTTCGTCTACGAGCAGTACTTC
CDR3 protein: CASSSNSFVYEQYF

V gene: TRBV5-8
clone size: .
D gene: .
J gene: TRBJ1-2
CDR3 DNA: TGTGCCAGCAGCCCGTACAGGGACTATGGCTACACCTTC
CDR3 protein: CASSPYRDYGYTF

V gene: TRBV7-2
clone size: .
D gene: .
J gene: TRBJ2-2
CDR3 DNA: TGTGCCAGCAGCTGGACAGTCGCAACCGGGGAGCTGTTTTTT
CDR3 protein: CASSWTVATGELFF

V gene: TRBV9
clone size: .
D gene: TRBD2
J gene: TRBJ2-1
CDR3 DNA: TGTGCCAGCAGCGTAGGGGCTAGCGGGATCTACAATGAGCAGTTCTTC
CDR3 protein: CASSVGASGIYNEQFF

V gene: TRBV7-2
clone size: .
D gene: .
J gene: TRBJ2-5
CDR3 DNA: TGTGCCAGCAGCTTTAGGACCCAGGAGCAAGAGACCCAGTACTTC
CDR3 protein: CASSFRTQEQETQYF

V gene: TRBV2
clone size: once
D gene: .
J gene: TRBJ1-6
CDR3 DNA: TGTGCCAGCAGTGAAGTGAGCTCCTATAATTCACCCCTCCACTTT
CDR3 protein: CASSEVSSYNSPLHF

V gene: TRBV11-3
clone size: .
D gene: TRBD1
J gene: TRBJ2-2
CDR3 DNA: TGTGCCAGCAGCGTGGGACAGGGAAGCACCGGGGAGCTGTTTTTT
CDR3 protein: CASSVGQGSTGELFF

V gene: TRBV5-4
clone size: .
D gene: .
J gene: TRBJ1-1
CDR3 DNA: TGTGCCAGCAGCCGCGATGGGTGGACTGAAGCTTTCTTT
CDR3 protein: CASSRDGWTEAFF

V gene: TRBV6-5
clone size: few
D gene: .
J gene: TRBJ1-2
CDR3 DNA: TGTGCCAGCAGTCCGTTCCCGGACCCAAGTCGTGGCTACACCTTC
CDR3 protein: CASSPFPDPSRGYTF

V gene: TRBV27
clone size: .
D gene: .
J gene: TRBJ1-2
CDR3 DNA: TGTGCCAGCAGTCGTCGTGGGGGCAACTATGGCTACACCTTC
CDR3 protein: CASSRRGGNYGYTF

V gene: TRBV27
clone size: .
D gene: .
J gene: TRBJ1-1
CDR3 DNA: TGTGCCAGCAGTTTATCTGTCGTGGGGAACACTGAAGCTTTCTTT
CDR3 protein: CASSLSVVGNTEAFF

V gene: TRBV6-5
clone size: .
D gene: TRBD1
J gene: TRBJ2-2
CDR3 DNA: TGTGCCACTCACCGGGACAGTAACACCGGGGAGCTGTTTTTT
CDR3 protein: CATHRDSNTGELFF

V gene: TRBV5-1
clone size: .
D gene: .
J gene: TRBJ1-1
CDR3 DNA: TGCGCCAGCATCATGGATGGGCCAGGGGACACTGAAGCTTTCTTT
CDR3 protein: CASIMDGPGDTEAFF

V gene: TRBV4-2
clone size: .
D gene: TRBD2
J gene: TRBJ2-7
CDR3 DNA: TGTGCCAGCAGCCAAGTTACCGGGACTAGCGGGAGAGTGTACGAGCAGTACTTC
CDR3 protein: CASSQVTGTSGRVYEQYF

V gene: TRBV28
clone size: .
D gene: TRBD2
J gene: TRBJ2-4
CDR3 DNA: TGTGCCAGCAGTTTTAACGGAGGCTCGGGACTAGCGGGAGGTAGATGGATTCAGTACTTC
CDR3 protein: CASSFNGGSGLAGGRWIQYF

V gene: TRBV6-5
clone size: .
D gene: TRBD1
J gene: TRBJ1-1
CDR3 DNA: TGTGCCAGCAGTTACGTCGTCTCAGGGGGAGAAGCTTTCTTT
CDR3 protein: CASSYVVSGGEAFF

V gene: TRBV13
clone size: .
D gene: .
J gene: TRBJ2-3
CDR3 DNA: TGTGCCAGCGTCGTCAGGGGCACAGATACGCAGTATTTT
CDR3 protein: CASVVRGTDTQYF

V gene: TRBV7-3
clone size: .
D gene: .
J gene: TRBJ2-5
CDR3 DNA: TGTGCCAGCAGCTCCACCGGGGGTCCGGGGGAGACCCAGTACTTC
CDR3 protein: CASSSTGGPGETQYF

V gene: TRBV18
clone size: .
D gene: .
J gene: TRBJ2-2
CDR3 DNA: TGTGCCAGCTCACCCGGTAGCGGGAACACCGGGGAGCTGTTTTTT
CDR3 protein: CASSPGSGNTGELFF

V gene: TRBV27
clone size: few
D gene: TRBD2
J gene: TRBJ2-7
CDR3 DNA: TGTGCCAGCAGTTTTGGGGGAGGGCCTCGAGAGCAGTACTTC
CDR3 protein: CASSFGGGPREQYF

V gene: TRBV6-1
clone size: .
D gene: .
J gene: TRBJ2-7
CDR3 DNA: TGTGCCAGCAGTGAAGCTCCAGTTACCTACGAGCAGTACTTC
CDR3 protein: CASSEAPVTYEQYF

V gene: TRBV15
clone size: .
D gene: TRBD2
J gene: TRBJ2-3
CDR3 DNA: TGTGCCACCAGCAGACGAGTCGGGAGGGCAGATACGCAGTATTTT
CDR3 protein: CATSRRVGRADTQYF

V gene: TRBV4-1
clone size: .
D gene: .
J gene: TRBJ2-7
CDR3 DNA: TGCGCCAGCAGCCAAGATTACAGTCGTTACTACGAGCAGTACTTC
CDR3 protein: CASSQDYSRYYEQYF

V gene: TRBV27
clone size: .
D gene: .
J gene: TRBJ2-1
CDR3 DNA: TGTGCCAGCAGTCCCCGACTTAGCAACAATGAGCAGTTCTTC
CDR3 protein: CASSPRLSNNEQFF

V gene: TRBV15
clone size: few
D gene: TRBD2
J gene: TRBJ2-1
CDR3 DNA: TGTGCCACCAGCAGAGATCCCGGGACTAGCGGGGGGTGGGATGAGCAGTTCTTC
CDR3 protein: CATSRDPGTSGGWDEQFF

V gene: TRBV29-1
clone size: .
D gene: TRBD1
J gene: TRBJ1-2
CDR3 DNA: TGCAGCGTTGAAGGAGGGACAGTTAACTATGGCTACACCTTC
CDR3 protein: CSVEGGTVNYGYTF

V gene: TRBV19
clone size: .
D gene: TRBD2
J gene: TRBJ2-3
CDR3 DNA: TGTGCCAGTAGTATCTCAGCGGGAGCAGATACGCAGTATTTT
CDR3 protein: CASSISAGADTQYF

V gene: TRBV25-1
clone size: .
D gene: TRBD2
J gene: TRBJ2-2
CDR3 DNA: TGTGCCAGCAGTGAATCGGGGGGGTCCGGATTGAACACCGGGGAGCTGTTTTTT
CDR3 protein: CASSESGGSGLNTGELFF

V gene: TRBV5-1
clone size: .
D gene: .
J gene: TRBJ2-5
CDR3 DNA: TGCGCCAGCAGCTTGGCGGGTGCGCAAGAGACCCAGTACTTC
CDR3 protein: CASSLAGAQETQYF

V gene: TRBV30
clone size: .
D gene: TRBD2
J gene: TRBJ2-1
CDR3 DNA: TGTGCCTGGAGCGATGGGGCGGGAGGGTCCTACAATGAGCAGTTCTTC
CDR3 protein: CAWSDGAGGSYNEQFF

V gene: TRBV27
clone size: .
D gene: .
J gene: TRBJ2-7
CDR3 DNA: TGTGCCAGCAGTCAACAGGTTACGAAGGCCTACGAGCAGTACTTC
CDR3 protein: CASSQQVTKAYEQYF

V gene: TRBV7-6
clone size: .
D gene: .
J gene: TRBJ2-3
CDR3 DNA: TGTGCCAGCAGCTTGAACACCGGCAACACAGATACGCAGTATTTT
CDR3 protein: CASSLNTGNTDTQYF

V gene: TRBV5-1
clone size: .
D gene: .
J gene: TRBJ1-5
CDR3 DNA: TGCGCCAGCAGCTTGGAAGGGTATAGCAATCAGCCCCAGCATTTT
CDR3 protein: CASSLEGYSNQPQHF

V gene: TRBV2
clone size: once
D gene: .
J gene: TRBJ1-1
CDR3 DNA: TGTGCCAGCAGCGCCTGGGGTTTGAACACTGAAGCTTTCTTT
CDR3 protein: CASSAWGLNTEAFF

V gene: TRBV7-6
clone size: .
D gene: TRBD1
J gene: TRBJ2-7
CDR3 DNA: TGTGCCAGCAGATTAACAGGGGGAGACGAGCAGTACTTC
CDR3 protein: CASRLTGGDEQYF

V gene: TRBV5-1
clone size: .
D gene: .
J gene: TRBJ1-1
CDR3 DNA: TGCGCCAGCAGGTCGGGGGTTATGAACACTGAAGCTTTCTTT
CDR3 protein: CASRSGVMNTEAFF

V gene: TRBV15
clone size: .
D gene: .
J gene: TRBJ1-4
CDR3 DNA: TGTGCCACCGGAGGTGGAGGACAGTATCTAGGAAAACTGTTTTTT
CDR3 protein: CATGGGGQYLGKLFF